The following is a T cell receptor (beta chain) sequence with its context. Its specificity is not known. The junction departs from the called germline gene at one end, perhaps through a read error. The sample is drawn from a study of T cell repertoires in cytomegalovirus infection. Study-wide background: Shared public TCR beta signatures pointed to both CMV infection and a matching HLA type.

The CDR3 contains 11 residues. In germline, CDR1 is MNHNS, CDR2 SASEGT. TCRdb redid the calling of the reads with MiXCR, one entry per CDR3 protein. The table lists about 830,000 distinct CDR3 sequences, 30% to 35% of them singletons, with roughly 12% in the top ten. This chain links TRBV6-1 with TRBJ2-5; tentative D call: TRBD1 (5 bases). The starting material was cultured CD8+ T cells from PBMCs, obtained from culture after CMV antigen stimulation. This receptor was taken from a human donor in good health (CMV status not recorded). Some clones in this sample may be carry-over from other donors' samples. In DNA form, the CDR3 reads TGTGCCAGCAGAGAAGACAGGACCCAGTACTTC. Protein product: CASREDRTQYF.